This T cell receptor beta chain was found in a study of blood T cell repertoires in COVID-19. Study at large: Donors in the United States, Italy and Spain gave samples during acute or convalescent COVID-19. PBMCs, B-cell-depleted T cells, or T cells provided the cDNA or gDNA that made up the material.

This clone showed up just once. The J segment lost 5 bases and the V segment lost 4 bases, leaving 14 bases of the junction unmatched. The CDR3 is 18 amino acids. CDR1 and CDR2 from the germline V gene are SGHNT and YENEEA. As originally analysed: Reference gene primer amplification yielded estimated nucleated cell counts. Assay: immunoSEQ multiplex PCR; the TCRdb copy retains only in-frame clones and omits some. For V, J and clone size, that table is used; D and trimming come from the DNA. Found here are about 17,000 clones, 78% of them singletons; the top ten hold approximately 23%. This clonotype was obtained from a man aged 55 to 70 with active or convalescent COVID-19. The chain recombines TRBV11-3 with TRBJ2-1, with 10 bases that match TRBD2. The sequenced sample consisted of peripheral blood. This CDR3 reads CASSSRASSGSRHNEQFF. CDR3 coding DNA: TGTGCCAGCAGCTCGCGGGCGTCTAGCGGGAGTCGGCACAATGAGCAGTTCTTC.